The 16 T cell receptor beta chains listed next were all sequenced from one sample in a study of technical replicates of blood from a handful of donors (dated by TCRdb to about 2017). Libraries were prepared through the immunoSEQ multiplex PCR assay. Here the immuneACCESS table is served through TCRdb, limited to in-frame sequences with V and J called. Missing clones are a known gap in these copies; in checked studies unresolved V genes cover under half, and the rest lacks a known reason. Recorded for this sample are around 76,000 clones; 90% to 95% of them occurred a single time. The ten largest clonotypes hold approximately 0.25% of the sample. Sample: T cells isolated from PBMCs. The receptors originated from a human donor in good health.

J is TRBJ2-2 and V is TRBV6-5; the D is unclear. V lost 8 bases, J lost 0 bases, and 10 bases lay in between. The CDR3 spans 14 residues. Germline lookup yields CDR1 MNHEY and CDR2 SVGAGI. As DNA, the CDR3 is TGTGCCAGCTCCCTCCAGACGAACACCGGGGAGCTGTTTTTT. Translated, it gives CASSLQTNTGELFF.

V gene TRBV7-3 combines with J gene TRBJ2-6; TRBD1 matches 8 bases. Germline values: CDR1 SGHTA, CDR2 FQGTGA. V lost 5 bases and J lost 0; bases outside the gene matches: 6. This CDR3 has 17 residues. Here the CDR3 DNA reads TGTGCCAGCAGCCTACAGGGGGGTCCCTCTGGGGCCAACGTCCTGACTTTC. This translates into CASSLQGGPSGANVLTF.

The V call is TRBV6-1, the J call TRBJ1-6, with D perhaps matching TRBD1 (6 bases). Germline V gene data show CDR1 as MNHNS and CDR2 as SASEGT. The CDR3 covers 13 residues. V lost 6 bases and J lost 7, with 10 bases in between. The CDR3 DNA is TGTGCCAGCAGAGAACAGGGAAATTCACCCCTCCACTTT. Translated, it gives CASREQGNSPLHF.

The rearrangement links TRBV19 to TRBJ1-5, with a tentative D call TRBD1 (6 bases). V lost 5 bases, J lost 0 bases, and 20 bases lay in between. Germline V gene sequence: CDR1 LNHDA, CDR2 SQIVND (reference sequence). This CDR3 region has 18 residues. The CDR3 region has the DNA TGTGCCAGTAGTGTTGGACAGCCCACCGCGGGTAGCAATCAGCCCCAGCATTTT. Translating gives CASSVGQPTAGSNQPQHF.

The chain combines TRBV6-5 with TRBJ2-1, with 7 bases identical to TRBD2. This CDR3 spans 15 amino acids. The V gene's germline CDR1 is MNHEY and CDR2 SVGAGI. J was trimmed by 6 bases and V by 5 bases; bases with no gene match: 10. The CDR3, as DNA: TGTGCCAGCAGTCAGAGCGGGACCAACTTCAATGAGCAGTTCTTC. Protein product: CASSQSGTNFNEQFF.

The chain has TRBV10-3 and TRBJ2-2, with 8 bases identical to TRBD2. The CDR3 runs to 17 residues. CDR1 and CDR2 (germline): ENHRY, SYGVKD. The V gene end was trimmed by 2 bases and the J gene end by 0 bases; junction bases not matched to a gene: 5. Written as DNA, the CDR3 is TGTGCCATCAGTGAGCCCTTAGCGGGACCGAACACCGGGGAGCTGTTTTTT. Its translation is CAISEPLAGPNTGELFF.

V and J are TRBV29-1 and TRBJ2-5; 12 bases are a match to TRBD2. Germline values: CDR1 SQVTM, CDR2 ANQGSEA. V was pared by 6 bases and J by 1 base, with 3 bases of the junction left unmatched. This CDR3 spans 14 amino acids. The CDR3: CSVPGLAGQETQYF. The DNA of the CDR3 is TGCAGCGTCCCGGGACTAGCGGGCCAAGAGACCCAGTACTTC.

This sequence joins TRBV5-8 and TRBJ2-1; 14 bases map to TRBD2. The V segment lost 0 bases and the J segment 3 bases; nucleotides outside the gene matches: 8. CDR3 length equals 19 residues. Germline V CDR1 and CDR2: SGHTS, YDEGEE. The CDR3 is CASSLDRGTSGSHYNEQFF. The CDR3 DNA sequence: TGTGCCAGCAGCTTGGACAGGGGGACTAGCGGGAGTCACTACAATGAGCAGTTCTTC. Looking up the rest from reference TRBV5-8 and TRBJ2-1 gives the full variable domain: EAGVTQSPTHLIKTRGQQATLRCSPISGHTSVYWYQQALGLGLQFLLWYDEGEERNRGNFPPRFSGRQFPNYSSELNVNALELEDSALYLCASSLDRGTSGSHYNEQFFGPGTRLTVL.

The rearrangement joins TRBV25-1 to TRBJ1-2; possibly TRBD1 for D (6 bases). The germline gives CDR1 MGHDK, CDR2 SYGVNS. This CDR3 contains 15 residues. V gave up 4 bases and J gave up 1 base, with 13 bases separating them. CDR3 amino acids: CASSGGLLYNYGYTF. The CDR3, as DNA: TGTGCCAGCAGTGGGGGGCTACTCTATAACTATGGCTACACCTTC.

V and J are TRBV5-1 and TRBJ2-7; 9 bases are shared with TRBD2. CDR3 length: 16 amino acids. Germline CDR1 and CDR2: SGHRS and YFSETQ. V gave up 3 bases and J gave up 0 bases; unmatched junction bases: 7. The CDR3 sequence is CASSSSISGSSYEQYF. CDR3 in DNA: TGCGCCAGCAGCTCAAGTATTAGCGGGAGCTCCTACGAGCAGTACTTC. The whole variable domain, filled in from reference TRBV5-1 and TRBJ2-7, reads KAGVTQTPRYLIKTRGQQVTLSCSPISGHRSVSWYQQTPGQGLQFLFEYFSETQRNKGNFPGRFSGRQFSNSRSEMNVSTLELGDSALYLCASSSSISGSSYEQYFGPGTRLTVT.

This chain uses TRBV6-6 with TRBJ2-7, with 8 positions matching TRBD2. With V trimmed by 2 bases and J by 5 bases, 2 bases remained unmatched. This CDR3 comprises 13 residues. Germline-derived CDR1 and CDR2 are MNHNY and SVGAGI (reference sequence). DNA for the CDR3: TGTGCCAGCAGTTACGCGGGAGGCCACGAGCAGTACTTC. Residues: CASSYAGGHEQYF.

The rearrangement uses TRBV7-6 and TRBJ2-2, with 9 bases that match TRBD1. The V and J ends lost 4 bases and 6 bases, in that order; junction bases with no gene match: 6. Per the germline V gene, CDR1 is SGHVS and CDR2 is FNYEAQ. This CDR3 is 15 amino acids long. As DNA, the CDR3 is TGTGCCAGCAGCTACACTACAGGGGGCTCCGGGGAGCTGTTTTTT. Protein sequence: CASSYTTGGSGELFF.

V is TRBV7-8 and J is TRBJ1-1; D remains unclear. CDR1 SGHVS and CDR2 FQNEAQ come from the germline V gene. The CDR3 contains 15 residues. Trimming left V 4 bases short and J 3 bases short, with 15 bases between. CDR3 nucleotides: TGTGCCAGCAGCTCCCTACGAGGGCGGGACACTGAAGCTTTCTTT. Its protein is CASSSLRGRDTEAFF.

The rearrangement joins TRBV10-3 to TRBJ2-1; 11 nucleotides align to TRBD2. V lost 1 base to trimming and J lost 8 bases; unmatched junction nucleotides: 4. The CDR3 extends over 15 amino acids. Germline V gene data show CDR1 as ENHRY and CDR2 as SYGVKD. The chain's CDR3 is CAISELLAGADEQFF. Written as DNA, the CDR3 is TGTGCCATCAGTGAGTTACTAGCGGGAGCCGATGAGCAGTTCTTC.

The chain combines TRBV7-8 with TRBJ2-2; no clear D gene. The CDR3 has 15 residues. Germline loops: CDR1 SGHVS, CDR2 FQNEAQ. V lost 0 bases and J 5 bases, leaving 10 bases between the germline ends. The CDR3 here is CASSLALPGTGELFF. CDR3 DNA sequence: TGTGCCAGCAGCTTAGCACTCCCAGGAACCGGGGAGCTGTTTTTT.

This clone occurred once. The rearrangement uses TRBV30 and TRBJ1-2, with D perhaps TRBD1 (6 bases). The germline V and J ends were trimmed by 8 bases and 1 base, with 17 bases remaining between them. Germline V gives CDR1 GTSNPN, CDR2 SVGIG (reference sequence). The CDR3 consists of 14 residues. CDR3 residues: CARGTRQVNYGYTF. In DNA, the CDR3 is TGTGCCCGGGGCACGAGACAGGTTAACTATGGCTACACCTTC.